The clone carrying this T cell receptor (beta chain) was seen ten or more times. The antigen remains unidentified. This record comes from a study of CD8 T cells in ankylosing spondylitis. With 4 bases clipped from V and 3 bases from J, the junction kept 7 bases outside the gene matches. The CDR3 runs to 15 residues. The germline V gene encodes CDR1 KGHSH and CDR2 LQKENI. Study conclusions and caveats: Disease-linked clones reportedly showed significant enrichment in matched ankylosing spondylitis synovial fluid. Seemingly distinctive of ankylosing spondylitis blood was a TCR beta motif formed by eight highly homologous variants.

Making use of molecular barcodes, quantitative 5'-RACE generated TCR beta libraries. TCRdb processed the 5' RACE reads anew with MiXCR; each CDR3 protein has one entry. The sample gives 700,000 to 1,000,000 distinct CDR3 sequences, about 10% of which show up once; roughly 0.51% is in the top ten. This receptor was taken from a male donor with ankylosing spondylitis. The genes are TRBV18 and TRBJ2-3; 7 nucleotides align to TRBD1. Sequenced sample: blood, either unsorted or a sorted T cell fraction (not recorded which). In DNA, the CDR3 is TGTGCCAGCTCACTCGGGACAGTGCGGACAGATACGCAGTATTTT. Amino acids: CASSLGTVRTDTQYF.